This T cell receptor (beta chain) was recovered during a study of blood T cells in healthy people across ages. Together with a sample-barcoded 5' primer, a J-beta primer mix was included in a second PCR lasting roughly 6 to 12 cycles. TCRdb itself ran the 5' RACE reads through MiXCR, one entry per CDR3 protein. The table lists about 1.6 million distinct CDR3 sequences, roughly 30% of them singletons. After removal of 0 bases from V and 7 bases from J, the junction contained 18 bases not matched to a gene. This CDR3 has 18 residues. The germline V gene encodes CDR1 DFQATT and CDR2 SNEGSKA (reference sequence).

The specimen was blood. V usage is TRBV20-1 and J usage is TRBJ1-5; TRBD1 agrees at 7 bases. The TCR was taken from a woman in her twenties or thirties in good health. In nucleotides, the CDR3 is TGCAGTGCTAGAGATTACATAAAAGGAGGGGGCTCCCAGCAGCCCCAGCATTTT. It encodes CSARDYIKGGGSQQPQHF.